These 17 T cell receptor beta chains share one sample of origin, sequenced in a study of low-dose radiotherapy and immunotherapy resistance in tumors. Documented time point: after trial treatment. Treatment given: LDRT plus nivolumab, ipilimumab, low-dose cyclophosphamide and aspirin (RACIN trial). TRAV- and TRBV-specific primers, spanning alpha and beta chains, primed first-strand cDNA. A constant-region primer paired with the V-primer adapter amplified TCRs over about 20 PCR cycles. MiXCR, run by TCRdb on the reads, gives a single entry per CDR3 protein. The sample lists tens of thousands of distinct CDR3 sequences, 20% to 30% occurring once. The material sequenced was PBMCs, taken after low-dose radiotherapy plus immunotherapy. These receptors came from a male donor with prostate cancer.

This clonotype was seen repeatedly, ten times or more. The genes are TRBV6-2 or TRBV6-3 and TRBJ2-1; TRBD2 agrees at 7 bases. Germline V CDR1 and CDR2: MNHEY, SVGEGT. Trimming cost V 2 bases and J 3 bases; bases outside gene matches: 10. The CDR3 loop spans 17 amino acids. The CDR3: CASSYSPPSGVYNEQFF. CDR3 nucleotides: TGTGCCAGCAGTTACAGCCCCCCCAGCGGGGTCTACAATGAGCAGTTCTTC.

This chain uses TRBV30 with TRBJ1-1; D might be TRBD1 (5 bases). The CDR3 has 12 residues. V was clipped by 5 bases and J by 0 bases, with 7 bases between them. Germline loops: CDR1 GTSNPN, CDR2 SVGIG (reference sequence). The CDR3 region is CAWGGMNTEAFF. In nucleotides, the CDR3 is TGTGCCTGGGGGGGGATGAACACTGAAGCTTTCTTT.

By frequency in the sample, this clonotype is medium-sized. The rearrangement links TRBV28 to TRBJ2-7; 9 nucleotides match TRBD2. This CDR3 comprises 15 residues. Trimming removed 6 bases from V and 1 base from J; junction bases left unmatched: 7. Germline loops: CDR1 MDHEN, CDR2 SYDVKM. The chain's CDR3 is CASSKPGLASYEQYF. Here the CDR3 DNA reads TGTGCCAGCAGCAAACCGGGACTAGCTTCCTACGAGCAGTACTTC.

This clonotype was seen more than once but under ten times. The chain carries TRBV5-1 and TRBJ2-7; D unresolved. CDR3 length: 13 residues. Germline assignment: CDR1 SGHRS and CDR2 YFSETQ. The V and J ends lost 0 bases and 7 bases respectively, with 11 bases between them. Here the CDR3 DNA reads TGCGCCAGCAGCTTGGACCCCCTGGGGGAGCAGTACTTC. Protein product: CASSLDPLGEQYF.

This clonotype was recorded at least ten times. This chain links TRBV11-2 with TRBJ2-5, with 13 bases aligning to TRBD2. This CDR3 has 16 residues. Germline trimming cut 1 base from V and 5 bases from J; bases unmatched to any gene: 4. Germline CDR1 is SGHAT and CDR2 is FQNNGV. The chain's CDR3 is CASSLGTSGREETQYF. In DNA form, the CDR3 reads TGTGCCAGCAGCTTAGGGACTAGCGGGAGAGAGGAGACCCAGTACTTC.

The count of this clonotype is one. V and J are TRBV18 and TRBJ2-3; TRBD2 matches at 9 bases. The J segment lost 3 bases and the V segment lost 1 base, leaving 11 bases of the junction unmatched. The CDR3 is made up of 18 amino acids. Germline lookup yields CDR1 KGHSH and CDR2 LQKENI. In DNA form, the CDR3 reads TGTGCCAGCTCACCACGTAACGGAGCGGGGGGCGCAACAGATACGCAGTATTTT. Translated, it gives CASSPRNGAGGATDTQYF.

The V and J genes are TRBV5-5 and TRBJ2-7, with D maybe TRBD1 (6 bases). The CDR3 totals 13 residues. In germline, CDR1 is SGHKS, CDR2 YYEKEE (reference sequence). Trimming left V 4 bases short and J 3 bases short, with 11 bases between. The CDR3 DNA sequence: TGTGCCAGCAGCCCAGGGGTGGGCTACGAGCAGTACTTC. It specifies CASSPGVGYEQYF.

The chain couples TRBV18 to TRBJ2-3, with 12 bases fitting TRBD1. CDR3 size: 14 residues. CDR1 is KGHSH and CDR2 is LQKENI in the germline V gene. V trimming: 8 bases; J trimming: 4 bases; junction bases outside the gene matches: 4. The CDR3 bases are TGTGCCAGCCCGGGACAGGGGGCGCCAGATACGCAGTATTTT. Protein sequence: CASPGQGAPDTQYF.

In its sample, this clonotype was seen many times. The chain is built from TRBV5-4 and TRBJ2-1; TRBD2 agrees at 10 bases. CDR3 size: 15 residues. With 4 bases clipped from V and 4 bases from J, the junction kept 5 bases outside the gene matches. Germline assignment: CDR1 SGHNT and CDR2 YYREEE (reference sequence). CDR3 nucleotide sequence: TGTGCCAGCAGCCCCACTAGCGGGGCATACAATGAGCAGTTCTTC. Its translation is CASSPTSGAYNEQFF.

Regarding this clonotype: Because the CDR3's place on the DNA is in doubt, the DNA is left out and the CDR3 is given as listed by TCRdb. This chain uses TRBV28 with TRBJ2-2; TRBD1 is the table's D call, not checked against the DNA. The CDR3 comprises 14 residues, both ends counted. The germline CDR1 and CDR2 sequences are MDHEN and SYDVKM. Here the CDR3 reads CASNTQVTGELFFF.

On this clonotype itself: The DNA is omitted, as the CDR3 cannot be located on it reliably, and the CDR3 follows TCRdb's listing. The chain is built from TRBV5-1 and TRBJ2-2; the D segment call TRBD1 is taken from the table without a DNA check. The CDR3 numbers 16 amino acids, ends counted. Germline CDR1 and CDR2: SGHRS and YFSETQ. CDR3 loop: CASSLAFGAGELFFFF.

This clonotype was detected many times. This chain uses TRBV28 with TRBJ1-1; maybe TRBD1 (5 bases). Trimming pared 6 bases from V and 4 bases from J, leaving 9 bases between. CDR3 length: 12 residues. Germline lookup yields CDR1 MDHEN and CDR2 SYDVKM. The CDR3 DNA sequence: TGTGCCAGCAGAGACAGACCCACTGAAGCTTTCTTT. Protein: CASRDRPTEAFF. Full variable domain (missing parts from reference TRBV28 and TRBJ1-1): DVKVTQSSRYLVKRTGEKVFLECVQDMDHENMFWYRQDPGLGLRLIYFSYDVKMKEKGDIPEGYSVSREKKERFSLILESASTNQTSMYLCASRDRPTEAFFGQGTRLTVV.

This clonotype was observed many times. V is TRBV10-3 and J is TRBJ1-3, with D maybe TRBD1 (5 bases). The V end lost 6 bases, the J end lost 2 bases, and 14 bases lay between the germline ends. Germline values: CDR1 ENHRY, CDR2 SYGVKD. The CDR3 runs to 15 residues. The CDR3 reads CAISPDKNTGNTIYF. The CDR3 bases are TGTGCCATCAGCCCGGACAAGAATACTGGAAACACCATATATTTT.

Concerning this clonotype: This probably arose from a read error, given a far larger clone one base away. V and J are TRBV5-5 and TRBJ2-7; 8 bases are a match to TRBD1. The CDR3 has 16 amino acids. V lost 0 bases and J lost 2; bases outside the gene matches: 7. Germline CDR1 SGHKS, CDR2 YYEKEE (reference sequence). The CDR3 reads CASSLAERTGPYEQYF. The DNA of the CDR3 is TGTGCCAGCAGCTTGGCCGAGAGGACAGGGCCCTACGAGCAGTACTTC.

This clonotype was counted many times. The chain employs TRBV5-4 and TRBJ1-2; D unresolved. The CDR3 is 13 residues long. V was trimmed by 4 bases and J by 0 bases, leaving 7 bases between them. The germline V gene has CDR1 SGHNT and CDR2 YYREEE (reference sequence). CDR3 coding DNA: TGTGCCAGCAGCAAGAACCCTAACTATGGCTACACCTTC. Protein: CASSKNPNYGYTF.

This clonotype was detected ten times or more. The CDR3 sequence: CASSLVGTLGTDTQYF. The CDR3 bases are TGTGCCAGCAGCTTGGTAGGGACCCTCGGGACAGATACGCAGTATTTT. The chain recombines TRBV5-4 with TRBJ2-3; D possibly uses TRBD1 or TRBD2 (5 bases each). The CDR3 totals 16 residues. V was shortened by 0 bases and J by 3 bases, with 14 bases between the two germline ends. CDR1 is SGHNT, CDR2 YYREEE, per germline (reference sequence).

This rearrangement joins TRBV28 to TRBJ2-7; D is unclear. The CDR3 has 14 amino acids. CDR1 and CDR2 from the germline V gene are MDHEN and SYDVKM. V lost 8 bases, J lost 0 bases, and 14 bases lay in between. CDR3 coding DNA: TGTGCCAGCGCCCGGGCGACGAGCTCCTACGAGCAGTACTTC. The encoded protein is CASARATSSYEQYF. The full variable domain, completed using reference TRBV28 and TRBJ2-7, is DVKVTQSSRYLVKRTGEKVFLECVQDMDHENMFWYRQDPGLGLRLIYFSYDVKMKEKGDIPEGYSVSREKKERFSLILESASTNQTSMYLCASARATSSYEQYFGPGTRLTVT.